The rows below give T cell receptor beta chains drawn from one sample of a study of STAT5B mutations in CD4+ large granular lymphocyte leukemia. Clones were sequenced by immunoSEQ multiplex PCR, and TCRdb holds only the in-frame ones, with some missing. The data contain approximately 24,000 clones, around 81% of them seen just once; the ten biggest clones take up 0.4% to 0.45%. The sequencing sample was made of CD4+ T cells from blood buffy coats. Source of these receptors: a human donor in good health. The CDR3 runs from the conserved cysteine through the conserved F or W. The D gene is left open where the match is weak. The size entry is marked missing in some rows and otherwise reads once, few, many or a size class.

V gene,J gene,clone size,D gene,CDR3 protein,CDR3 DNA
TRBV14,TRBJ2-1,-,TRBD2,CASSPTSGGVEFF,TGTGCCAGCAGCCCGACTAGCGGGGGGGTCGAGTTCTTC
TRBV5-3,TRBJ2-3,-,TRBD2,CARSLGASGGTSTDTQYF,TGTGCCAGAAGCTTGGGGGCTAGCGGGGGGACAAGCACAGATACGCAGTATTTT
TRBV6-6,TRBJ1-4,-,-,CASRGQSQNEKLFF,TGTGCCAGCCGAGGACAGAGCCAAAATGAAAAACTGTTTTTT
TRBV15,TRBJ2-2,-,TRBD2,CATSRDRGVTGELFF,TGTGCCACCAGCAGAGATCGGGGGGTCACCGGGGAGCTGTTTTTT
TRBV28,TRBJ2-5,-,-,CASGGHQETQYF,TGTGCCAGCGGGGGACATCAAGAGACCCAGTACTTC
TRBV10-3,TRBJ2-5,-,-,CATVRGDTQETQYF,TGTGCCACGGTGCGCGGGGACACTCAAGAGACCCAGTACTTC
TRBV5-1,TRBJ2-7,-,-,CASSVVGGGDGHEQYF,TGCGCCAGCAGCGTTGTAGGTGGCGGGGACGGCCACGAGCAGTACTTC
TRBV7-9,TRBJ2-1,-,-,CASSVTNEQFF,TGTGCCAGCAGCGTAACTAATGAGCAGTTCTTC
TRBV20-1,TRBJ2-7,-,-,CSTWTKYEQYF,TGCAGTACCTGGACCAAGTACGAGCAGTACTTC
TRBV7-2,TRBJ2-7,-,-,CASSLSYEQYF,TGTGCCAGCAGCCTCTCCTACGAGCAGTACTTC
TRBV18,TRBJ2-1,-,TRBD2,CASSPRSGGGLNYNEQFF,TGTGCCAGCTCACCACGTAGCGGGGGGGGCCTAAACTACAATGAGCAGTTCTTC
TRBV6-5,TRBJ1-6,-,-,CASSPHIANSPLHF,TGTGCCAGCAGCCCCCACATAGCTAATTCACCCCTCCACTTT
TRBV9,TRBJ1-4,-,-,CASSVGTATNEKLFF,TGTGCCAGCAGCGTAGGGACAGCAACTAATGAAAAACTGTTTTTT
TRBV7-3,TRBJ1-1,-,-,CASMGRSTEAFF,TGTGCCAGCATGGGGAGGAGCACTGAAGCTTTCTTT
TRBV6-6,TRBJ2-5,-,-,CASSSHMSLETQYF,TGTGCCAGCAGTAGCCATATGAGTTTGGAGACCCAGTACTTC
TRBV5-1,TRBJ1-1,-,-,CASSLTSNTEAFF,TGCGCCAGCAGCTTGACCTCGAACACCGAAGCTTTCTTT
TRBV4-2,TRBJ1-1,-,-,CASSQGYEAEAFF,TGTGCCAGCAGCCAAGGTTACGAAGCTGAAGCTTTCTTT
TRBV7-9,TRBJ1-5,-,TRBD1,CASSPGRDRVQPQHF,TGTGCCAGCAGCCCCGGTCGCGACAGGGTTCAGCCCCAGCATTTT
TRBV14,TRBJ2-3,-,TRBD1,CASSQDRGQGTDTQYF,TGTGCCAGCAGCCAAGATCGGGGACAGGGAACAGATACGCAGTATTTT
TRBV30,TRBJ1-2,-,-,CAWSPGRRSLSYTF,TGTGCCTGGAGTCCGGGACGGCGGTCACTAAGCTACACCTTC
TRBV7-2,TRBJ1-2,once,-,CASSTRGLTNYGYTF,TGTGCCAGCAGCACTCGCGGCCTTACTAACTATGGCTACACCTTC
TRBV20-1,TRBJ2-3,few,-,CSAYSPDTQYF,TGCAGTGCTTATTCTCCGGATACGCAGTATTTT
TRBV5-1,TRBJ2-3,-,TRBD2,CASSPRGLAATDTQYF,TGCGCCAGCAGCCCGAGGGGACTAGCGGCTACAGATACGCAGTATTTT
TRBV7-2,TRBJ2-2,-,TRBD1,CASRRDRGSGELFF,TGTGCCAGCAGGCGGGACAGGGGGTCCGGGGAGCTGTTTTTT